This TCR beta chain was sequenced in a study of blood T cell repertoires in COVID-19. Background on the study: Some COVID-19 samples were acute and others convalescent; all came from the United States, Italy and Spain. In each case, the material was cDNA or gDNA derived from T cells, B-cell-depleted T cells, or PBMCs.

Germline-derived CDR1 and CDR2 are MNHEY and SMNVEV (reference sequence). The J segment lost 2 bases and the V segment lost 0 bases, leaving 4 bases of the junction unmatched. The CDR3 length is 19 residues. The cohort comprised adults aged 18 to 89 years residing in 20 to 30 US areas. In assigning cohorts, the study relied on participant-reported clinical history. Clones were sequenced by immunoSEQ multiplex PCR, and TCRdb holds only the in-frame ones, with some missing. The table shows fewer than 350,000 clones, with around 89% occurring only once. This sequence was found in a woman aged 18-35 years with acute COVID-19. Sequencing was performed on PBMCs or T cells enriched from blood (not recorded which). The rearrangement uses TRBV27 and TRBJ2-2; 15 bases agree with TRBD2. CDR3 loop: CASSLSGLAGGGNTGELFF. CDR3 DNA: TGTGCCAGCAGTTTATCAGGACTAGCGGGAGGGGGAAACACCGGGGAGCTGTTTTTT.